Shown below are 24 T cell receptor beta chains from a single sample sequenced in a study of graft-versus-host responses after intestinal transplantation. Only in-frame clones appear in the TCRdb table, and some are missing; sequencing was by immunoSEQ multiplex PCR. The data show some 100,000 clones, with roughly 87% seen just once and around 0.95% held by the top ten. No antigen is known for these receptors. The specimen comprised unstimulated CD4+ T cells sorted from spleen or lymph node cells, sampled before transplant. The receptor source for this set is a human donor who was the organ donor for an intestinal transplant.

V and J are TRBV6-6 and TRBJ1-6; 10 nucleotides match TRBD1. Losses at the gene ends were 5 bases for V and 8 bases for J; bases not matched to a gene: 3. CDR3 length: 14 residues. Germline assignment: CDR1 MNHNY and CDR2 SVGAGI (reference sequence). The CDR3 DNA follows: TGTGCCAGCAGTATGACAGGGGGCGATTCACCCCTCCACTTT. This encodes CASSMTGGDSPLHF.

This clone was counted only a few times. The genes are TRBV28 and TRBJ1-5; D uncertain. The length of the CDR3 is 13 residues. V was shortened by 6 bases and J by 6 bases, with 12 bases between the two germline ends. Germline V gives CDR1 MDHEN, CDR2 SYDVKM. The CDR3 region has the DNA TGTGCCAGCAGGTGGAGGGAGGTTCAGCCCCAGCATTTT. This encodes CASRWREVQPQHF. Based on the CDR3 plus reference TRBV28 and TRBJ1-5, the full variable domain is DVKVTQSSRYLVKRTGEKVFLECVQDMDHENMFWYRQDPGLGLRLIYFSYDVKMKEKGDIPEGYSVSREKKERFSLILESASTNQTSMYLCASRWREVQPQHFGDGTRLSIL.

In its sample, this clone was seen a few times. For the CDR3, the DNA is TGTGCCAGCAAGTTTGGGGGGGCAACAGATACGCAGTATTTT. It is translated as CASKFGGATDTQYF. The chain couples TRBV28 to TRBJ2-3; D is possibly TRBD2 (7 bases). Trimming removed 7 bases at V and 3 bases at J, with 14 bases between. CDR1 is MDHEN and CDR2 is SYDVKM in the germline V gene. This CDR3 region has 14 residues.

The CDR3 nucleotides are TGTGCCAGTAGTATAGTCGGGGGCTATAATTCACCCCTCCACTTT. It codes for CASSIVGGYNSPLHF. This chain connects TRBV19 to TRBJ1-6; D perhaps matches TRBD1 (5 bases). Germline V gene lookup returns CDR1 LNHDA and CDR2 SQIVND (reference sequence). Trimming took off 1 base at V and 3 bases at J, with 7 bases between the two ends. There are 15 residues in the CDR3.

The chain is built from TRBV7-9 and TRBJ1-4; 7 bases map to TRBD1. J lost 6 bases, V lost 4 bases, and 8 bases had no gene match. This CDR3 comprises 15 residues. Germline V lookup: CDR1 SEHNR, CDR2 FQNEAQ (reference sequence). In DNA, the CDR3 is TGTGCCAGCAGCTGGGATGACAGGGTTGATGAAAAACTGTTTTTT. The encoded protein is CASSWDDRVDEKLFF.

This rearrangement joins TRBV6-5 to TRBJ2-1, with 12 nucleotides matching TRBD2. This CDR3 is 15 amino acids long. The ends lost 6 bases at V and 9 bases at J; junction bases unmatched: 9. Germline V CDR1 and CDR2: MNHEY, SVGAGI. CDR3 nucleotide sequence: TGTGCCAGCAGAGCTAGCGGGGGGGCTTTGGGTGAGCAGTTCTTC. This codes for CASRASGGALGEQFF.

This chain connects TRBV19 to TRBJ1-2, with D unclear. The length of the CDR3 is 16 residues. Trimming took 6 bases from V and 4 from J, leaving 21 bases between them. Germline-derived CDR1 and CDR2 are LNHDA and SQIVND (reference sequence). The CDR3 DNA reads TGTGCCAGTAGCGCCTTTTCTGGCAGCCGCGTCTATGGCTACACCTTC. It translates to CASSAFSGSRVYGYTF.

The chain uses TRBV7-2 and TRBJ1-4; TRBD1 agrees at 9 bases. Germline loops: CDR1 SGHTA, CDR2 FQGNSA. Trimming removed 4 bases from V and 1 base from J; junction bases left unmatched: 1. This CDR3 is built from 15 residues. CDR3 loop: CASSWDRVTNEKLFF. The CDR3 DNA reads as TGTGCCAGCAGCTGGGACAGGGTAACTAATGAAAAACTGTTTTTT.

The count of this clone is one. The chain is built from TRBV10-3 and TRBJ1-3; 8 bases agree with TRBD1. This CDR3 has 14 amino acids. Germline V gene sequence: CDR1 ENHRY, CDR2 SYGVKD. Trimming took 3 bases from V and 9 from J; bases not matched to a gene: 7. This chain's CDR3 is CAISEPGGSPTIYF. The DNA for the CDR3 is TGTGCCATCAGTGAACCAGGGGGCTCCCCCACCATATATTTT.

V and J are TRBV19 and TRBJ1-1; D remains unclear. Germline assignment: CDR1 LNHDA and CDR2 SQIVND (reference sequence). Trimming took off 3 bases at V and 1 base at J, with 9 bases between the two ends. There are 14 residues in the CDR3. CDR3 DNA: TGTGCCAGTAGTATGGTGCTGAAGAACACTGAAGCTTTCTTT. This codes for CASSMVLKNTEAFF.

The chain joins TRBV4-2 to TRBJ2-2, with 9 bases that match TRBD2. The CDR3 loop spans 16 amino acids. Trimming removed 0 bases from V and 6 bases from J; junction bases left unmatched: 5. The germline CDR1 and CDR2 sequences are LGHNA and YNFKEQ. The CDR3: CASSQDRAGGPGELFF. The CDR3 DNA follows: TGTGCCAGCAGCCAAGATAGGGCGGGGGGGCCCGGGGAGCTGTTTTTT.

This sequence joins TRBV29-1 and TRBJ1-3; D gene ambiguous. With 6 bases removed from V and 4 bases from J, the gap between germline ends came to 10 bases. There are 12 residues in the CDR3. Germline CDR1 is SQVTM and CDR2 is ANQGSEA. CDR3 bases: TGCAGCGTGGAGCAGCCCGGAAACACCATATATTTT. Translating it yields CSVEQPGNTIYF.

The chain links TRBV11-2 to TRBJ2-5; D not certain. TRBJ2-7 explains the end of the DNA better; the J call may be wrong. The CDR3 totals 15 residues. From germline, CDR1 is SGHAT and CDR2 FQNNGV. CDR3 residues: CASSLAAPLPTEQYF. The DNA for the CDR3 is TGTGCCAGCAGCTTAGCTGCCCCCCTCCCCACCGAGCAGTACTTC.

J is TRBJ1-3 and V is TRBV28; 7 bases match TRBD1. Germline V gene lookup returns CDR1 MDHEN and CDR2 SYDVKM. The CDR3 is 16 amino acids. Unmatched junction bases numbered 6, after V lost 4 bases and J lost 0 bases. In nucleotides, the CDR3 is TGTGCCAGCAGTTCCAACCGGGACAGCTCTGGAAACACCATATATTTT. Protein sequence: CASSSNRDSSGNTIYF.

This chain joins TRBV7-9 and TRBJ2-5, with TRBD2 matching 12 bases. Germline-derived CDR1 and CDR2 are SEHNR and FQNEAQ (reference sequence). Trimming at V came to 6 bases and at J to 4 bases, leaving 3 bases not matched to a gene. The CDR3 is made up of 14 amino acids. This chain's CDR3 is CASRLTSGGETQYF. The CDR3 nucleotides are TGTGCCAGCAGGCTGACTAGCGGGGGAGAGACCCAGTACTTC.

The sample holds a few counts of this clone. V is TRBV5-5 and J is TRBJ1-3, with D hard to call. This CDR3 contains 11 residues. The germline CDR1 and CDR2 sequences are SGHKS and YYEKEE (reference sequence). Trimming removed 7 bases at V and 3 bases at J, with 5 bases between. CDR3: CASRNGNTIYF. The CDR3 DNA sequence: TGTGCCAGCCGAAATGGAAACACCATATATTTT.

The chain carries TRBV19 and TRBJ1-5, with D maybe TRBD1 (5 bases). Trimming removed 7 bases from V and 2 bases from J, with 15 bases in between. The CDR3 extends over 15 amino acids. CDR1 is LNHDA and CDR2 is SQIVND in the germline V gene (reference sequence). The CDR3 DNA reads TGTGCCAGTAAGGTCACGGGGGAAGGCAATCAGCCCCAGCATTTT. It codes for CASKVTGEGNQPQHF.

There are a few counts of this clone. The chain combines TRBV18 with TRBJ1-1, with no clear D. CDR1 KGHSH and CDR2 LQKENI come from the germline V gene. The germline V and J ends were trimmed by 3 bases and 1 base, with 12 bases remaining between them. This CDR3 comprises 15 residues. The CDR3 DNA reads as TGTGCCAGCTCACCTGTACTTTTGGGGAACACTGAAGCTTTCTTT. It encodes CASSPVLLGNTEAFF.

The chain uses TRBV15 and TRBJ2-5; TRBD2 matches at 9 bases. Germline CDR1 is LNHNV and CDR2 is YYDKDF (reference sequence). The junction had 4 bases not matched to a gene; V was cut back by 8 bases and J by 3 bases. The CDR3 contains 13 residues. CDR3 amino acids: CATQVAGEETQYF. CDR3 sequence (DNA): TGTGCCACCCAAGTAGCGGGAGAAGAGACCCAGTACTTC.

The rearrangement uses TRBV7-9 and TRBJ2-2; D is perhaps TRBD1 or TRBD2 (6 bases each). The germline CDR1 and CDR2 sequences are SEHNR and FQNEAQ (reference sequence). The V end was cut by 3 bases, the J end by 4 bases, with 12 bases between. The CDR3 is 15 amino acids. CDR3 nucleotides: TGTGCCAGCAGCTTCGGGGGCGCGGGCACCGGGGAGCTGTTTTTT. Its translation: CASSFGGAGTGELFF.

This sequence joins TRBV19 and TRBJ1-5, with a tentative D call TRBD1 (6 bases). The ends were cut back, 6 bases at V and 3 bases at J, with 9 bases in the middle. The CDR3 extends over 13 amino acids. Germline V gene data show CDR1 as LNHDA and CDR2 as SQIVND (reference sequence). The CDR3 here is CASSGTINQPQHF. The CDR3 DNA is TGTGCCAGTAGCGGGACAATCAATCAGCCCCAGCATTTT.

The chain uses TRBV28 and TRBJ2-7, with TRBD2 matching 12 bases. The ends lost 5 bases at V and 4 bases at J; junction bases unmatched: 9. Germline V gene sequence: CDR1 MDHEN, CDR2 SYDVKM. This CDR3 spans 16 amino acids. CDR3 bases: TGTGCCAGCAGTATGACTAGCGGGGGCGCGCCTTACGAGCAGTACTTC. The encoded protein is CASSMTSGGAPYEQYF.

The chain links TRBV5-1 to TRBJ2-1, with D tentatively TRBD1 (5 bases). Germline CDR1 and CDR2: SGHRS and YFSETQ. CDR3 length equals 15 residues. V shed 7 bases and J shed 4 bases, with 18 bases lying between them. The CDR3 is CASRSAGSFYNEQFF. DNA of the CDR3: TGCGCCAGCCGATCTGCAGGGTCTTTTTACAATGAGCAGTTCTTC. The full variable domain, completed using reference TRBV5-1 and TRBJ2-1, is KAGVTQTPRYLIKTRGQQVTLSCSPISGHRSVSWYQQTPGQGLQFLFEYFSETQRNKGNFPGRFSGRQFSNSRSEMNVSTLELGDSALYLCASRSAGSFYNEQFFGPGTRLTVL.

The rearrangement links TRBV9 to TRBJ1-3, with TRBD1 matching 7 bases. This CDR3 is built from 15 residues. Germline values: CDR1 SGDLS, CDR2 YYNGEE. J was trimmed by 7 bases and V by 0 bases; bases with no gene match: 7. Here the CDR3 DNA reads TGTGCCAGCAGCGTAGAGGAGGGGGCGCGGAACACCATATATTTT. Translated: CASSVEEGARNTIYF.